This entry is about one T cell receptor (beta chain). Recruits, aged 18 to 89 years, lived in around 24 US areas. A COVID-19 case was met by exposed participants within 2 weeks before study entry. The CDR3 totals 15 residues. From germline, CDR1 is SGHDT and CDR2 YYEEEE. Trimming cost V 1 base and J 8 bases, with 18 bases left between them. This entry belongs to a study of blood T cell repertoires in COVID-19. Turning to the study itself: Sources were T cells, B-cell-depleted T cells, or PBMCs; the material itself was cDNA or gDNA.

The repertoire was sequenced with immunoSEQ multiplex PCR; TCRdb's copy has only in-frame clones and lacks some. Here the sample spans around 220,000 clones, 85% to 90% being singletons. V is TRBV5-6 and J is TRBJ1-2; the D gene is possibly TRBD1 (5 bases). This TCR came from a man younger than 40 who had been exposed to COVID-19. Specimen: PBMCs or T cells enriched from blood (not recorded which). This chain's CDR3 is CASSLWNRPLEGYTF. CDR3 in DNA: TGTGCCAGCAGCTTGTGGAACAGGCCCCTCGAAGGCTACACCTTC.